Listed below are T cell receptor beta chains from one sample, sequenced in a study of shared clonotypes between healthy human individuals. Sequenced by immunoSEQ multiplex PCR; TCRdb stores in-frame clones only, minus some. The sample shows approximately 600,000 clones, 95% of them seen only once. The sample comprised naive CD8+ T cells sorted from blood. These receptors came from a woman in her 30s in good health. Each CDR3 is given with its conserved first and last residue. The order of the fields is V gene, CDR3 length, D gene, J gene, clone size, CDR3 DNA, CDR3 protein. D genes are given only for firm matches. Clone sizes are given selectively: once, few, many, or a class where the clone is expanded.

V gene: TRBV6-5
CDR3 length: 14
D gene: TRBD1
J gene: TRBJ2-5
clone size: -
CDR3 DNA: TGTGCCAGCAGATCCGTGGGACAGTTAGAGACCCAGTACTTC
CDR3 protein: CASRSVGQLETQYF

V gene: TRBV11-2
CDR3 length: 15
D gene: TRBD2
J gene: TRBJ2-7
clone size: -
CDR3 DNA: TGTGCCAGCAGTCCTATGACTAGCGGGACCTACGAGCAGTACTTC
CDR3 protein: CASSPMTSGTYEQYF

V gene: TRBV6-6
CDR3 length: 14
D gene: -
J gene: TRBJ1-4
clone size: -
CDR3 DNA: TGTGCCAGCAGGACCAGGCAGCAGAATGAAAAACTGTTTTTT
CDR3 protein: CASRTRQQNEKLFF

V gene: TRBV4-1
CDR3 length: 13
D gene: TRBD1
J gene: TRBJ2-7
clone size: -
CDR3 DNA: TGCGCCAGCAGCCAAAACCCCGGGACAGGGCTGTACTTC
CDR3 protein: CASSQNPGTGLYF

V gene: TRBV28
CDR3 length: 13
D gene: -
J gene: TRBJ2-1
clone size: -
CDR3 DNA: TGTGCCAGCAGTTTGGGCTTTTACAATGAGCAGTTCTTC
CDR3 protein: CASSLGFYNEQFF

V gene: TRBV27
CDR3 length: 14
D gene: TRBD2
J gene: TRBJ2-7
clone size: -
CDR3 DNA: TGTGCCAGCCAATTCGGGGCGGGGGTGAGCGAGCAGTACTTC
CDR3 protein: CASQFGAGVSEQYF

V gene: TRBV19
CDR3 length: 13
D gene: -
J gene: TRBJ2-7
clone size: -
CDR3 DNA: TGTGCCAGTAGTATGTGGATCTCGGACGAGCAGTACTTC
CDR3 protein: CASSMWISDEQYF

V gene: TRBV11-2
CDR3 length: 12
D gene: -
J gene: TRBJ1-1
clone size: -
CDR3 DNA: TGTGCCAGCAGCTTAGTAGCACTCGAATCTTTCTTT
CDR3 protein: CASSLVALESFF

V gene: TRBV5-1
CDR3 length: 15
D gene: TRBD1
J gene: TRBJ2-7
clone size: -
CDR3 DNA: TGCGCCAGCAGCTTCTATTCGGGGACAGTCTACGAGCAGTACTTC
CDR3 protein: CASSFYSGTVYEQYF

V gene: TRBV5-5
CDR3 length: 16
D gene: TRBD1
J gene: TRBJ2-3
clone size: -
CDR3 DNA: TGTGCCAGCAGACCTCCGGGACAGGGGCCCACAGATACGCAGTATTTT
CDR3 protein: CASRPPGQGPTDTQYF

V gene: TRBV9
CDR3 length: 17
D gene: -
J gene: TRBJ2-1
clone size: -
CDR3 DNA: TGTGCCAGCAGCGACGACACAGGGATTCCTTCCTACAATGAGCAGTTCTTC
CDR3 protein: CASSDDTGIPSYNEQFF

V gene: TRBV7-6
CDR3 length: 14
D gene: TRBD1
J gene: TRBJ2-5
clone size: few
CDR3 DNA: TGTGCCAGCAGCGAGGACAGGGGATGGGAGACCCAGTACTTC
CDR3 protein: CASSEDRGWETQYF

V gene: TRBV27
CDR3 length: 14
D gene: TRBD1
J gene: TRBJ1-1
clone size: -
CDR3 DNA: TGTGCCAGCAGTGTCACAGGGGGGAACACTGAAGCTTTCTTT
CDR3 protein: CASSVTGGNTEAFF

V gene: TRBV2
CDR3 length: 14
D gene: -
J gene: TRBJ1-4
clone size: -
CDR3 DNA: TGTGCCAGCGTTCCAAAGGGGGTTAATGAAAAACTGTTTTTT
CDR3 protein: CASVPKGVNEKLFF

V gene: TRBV19
CDR3 length: 12
D gene: -
J gene: TRBJ1-2
clone size: -
CDR3 DNA: TGTGCCAGTAGTCCAGGGTCCTATGGCTACACCTTC
CDR3 protein: CASSPGSYGYTF

V gene: TRBV27
CDR3 length: 17
D gene: TRBD1
J gene: TRBJ2-1
clone size: once
CDR3 DNA: TGTGCCAGCAGTACCCTAATTCGGGACAGGGGAGGGAATGAGCAGTTCTTC
CDR3 protein: CASSTLIRDRGGNEQFF

V gene: TRBV7-9
CDR3 length: 14
D gene: -
J gene: TRBJ1-1
clone size: -
CDR3 DNA: TGTGCCAGCAGCTACCTGGAGGGGGACACTGAAGCTTTCTTT
CDR3 protein: CASSYLEGDTEAFF

V gene: TRBV6-1
CDR3 length: 18
D gene: -
J gene: TRBJ1-1
clone size: -
CDR3 DNA: TGTGCCAGCAGTGAAGGCAGGGTGGGGACGGCGCTGAACACTGAAGCTTTCTTT
CDR3 protein: CASSEGRVGTALNTEAFF

V gene: TRBV13
CDR3 length: 12
D gene: -
J gene: TRBJ2-7
clone size: -
CDR3 DNA: TGTGCCAGCAGCCCGGGGATGGACGAGCAGTACTTC
CDR3 protein: CASSPGMDEQYF

V gene: TRBV28
CDR3 length: 16
D gene: TRBD2
J gene: TRBJ2-7
clone size: -
CDR3 DNA: TGTGCCAGCAGTTTATCTGGGCTAGCGGGACACTACGAGCAGTACTTC
CDR3 protein: CASSLSGLAGHYEQYF

V gene: TRBV6-1
CDR3 length: 14
D gene: -
J gene: TRBJ1-5
clone size: -
CDR3 DNA: TGTGCCAGCAGTGACAGTTATAGCAATCAGCCCCAGCATTTT
CDR3 protein: CASSDSYSNQPQHF

V gene: TRBV5-6
CDR3 length: 17
D gene: -
J gene: TRBJ2-6
clone size: -
CDR3 DNA: TGTGCCAGCTTCCATGCCAATAGTCAAGGTCGGGCCAACGTCCTGACTTTC
CDR3 protein: CASFHANSQGRANVLTF

V gene: TRBV7-6
CDR3 length: 18
D gene: -
J gene: TRBJ2-1
clone size: -
CDR3 DNA: TGTGCCAGCAGCTTAGCGGCTTGGGAAGCGGCCTCCTACAATGAGCAGTTCTTC
CDR3 protein: CASSLAAWEAASYNEQFF

V gene: TRBV30
CDR3 length: 13
D gene: -
J gene: TRBJ1-2
clone size: -
CDR3 DNA: TGTGCGCGGCGGGACAAAGCTAACTATGGCTACACCTTC
CDR3 protein: CARRDKANYGYTF

V gene: TRBV23-1
CDR3 length: 16
D gene: TRBD1
J gene: TRBJ1-5
clone size: -
CDR3 DNA: TGCGCCAGCAGTCGAATCGGACAGGAGAAGGGACAGCCCCAGCATTTT
CDR3 protein: CASSRIGQEKGQPQHF

V gene: TRBV7-6
CDR3 length: 14
D gene: -
J gene: TRBJ2-1
clone size: -
CDR3 DNA: TGTGCCAGCAGCCTATATGGTGGGAACAATGAGCAGTTCTTC
CDR3 protein: CASSLYGGNNEQFF

V gene: TRBV19
CDR3 length: 14
D gene: -
J gene: TRBJ1-1
clone size: -
CDR3 DNA: TGTGCCAGTAGAGTTTGGGGGATGAACACTGAAGCTTTCTTT
CDR3 protein: CASRVWGMNTEAFF

V gene: TRBV28
CDR3 length: 16
D gene: -
J gene: TRBJ1-5
clone size: -
CDR3 DNA: TGTGCCAGCAGTTTAACCCCGGCGGGTAGCAATCAGCCCCAGCATTTT
CDR3 protein: CASSLTPAGSNQPQHF

V gene: TRBV4-1
CDR3 length: 16
D gene: -
J gene: TRBJ2-6
clone size: -
CDR3 DNA: TGCGCCAGCAGCCACTACGGCTCATCTGGGGCCAACGTCCTGACTTTC
CDR3 protein: CASSHYGSSGANVLTF

V gene: TRBV4-2
CDR3 length: 17
D gene: -
J gene: TRBJ2-7
clone size: -
CDR3 DNA: TGTGCCAGCAGCCAGCAAGGCCTAACGGGACCGATCTACGAGCAGTACTTC
CDR3 protein: CASSQQGLTGPIYEQYF

V gene: TRBV29-1
CDR3 length: 13
D gene: TRBD1
J gene: TRBJ2-2
clone size: -
CDR3 DNA: TGCAGCGGTAAGGGGGCTCGGATCGGGGAGCTGTTTTTT
CDR3 protein: CSGKGARIGELFF

V gene: TRBV2
CDR3 length: 15
D gene: -
J gene: TRBJ1-1
clone size: -
CDR3 DNA: TGTGCCAGCAGGAGTTTTCTCGAGGTGGACACTGAAGCTTTCTTT
CDR3 protein: CASRSFLEVDTEAFF

V gene: TRBV27
CDR3 length: 15
D gene: TRBD2
J gene: TRBJ2-7
clone size: -
CDR3 DNA: TGTGCCAGCAGATTAACTAGCGGTTCCTCCTACGAGCAGTACTTC
CDR3 protein: CASRLTSGSSYEQYF

V gene: TRBV19
CDR3 length: 14
D gene: -
J gene: TRBJ1-1
clone size: -
CDR3 DNA: TGTGCCAGTAGCTCGAGGGGGGGACTCACTGAAGCTTTCTTT
CDR3 protein: CASSSRGGLTEAFF

V gene: TRBV29-1
CDR3 length: 13
D gene: -
J gene: TRBJ1-1
clone size: -
CDR3 DNA: TGCAGCGTTGATCAGGGCATGAACACTGAAGCTTTCTTT
CDR3 protein: CSVDQGMNTEAFF

V gene: TRBV10-3
CDR3 length: 14
D gene: -
J gene: TRBJ1-1
clone size: -
CDR3 DNA: TGTGCCATCAGTGAGTCGGGAGAAAACACTGAAGCTTTCTTT
CDR3 protein: CAISESGENTEAFF

V gene: TRBV19
CDR3 length: 17
D gene: -
J gene: TRBJ1-1
clone size: -
CDR3 DNA: TGTGCCAGTAGTACCCCGGGCAGGGGCCAGATGAACACTGAAGCTTTCTTT
CDR3 protein: CASSTPGRGQMNTEAFF

V gene: TRBV2
CDR3 length: 15
D gene: -
J gene: TRBJ1-2
clone size: -
CDR3 DNA: TGTGCCAGCAGTGACCCCCGGGTCGACCCCTATGGCTACACCTTC
CDR3 protein: CASSDPRVDPYGYTF

V gene: TRBV5-6
CDR3 length: 14
D gene: TRBD1
J gene: TRBJ2-3
clone size: -
CDR3 DNA: TGTGCCAGCAGCTGGGACAGGGGGGTAGATACGCAGTATTTT
CDR3 protein: CASSWDRGVDTQYF

V gene: TRBV2
CDR3 length: 15
D gene: -
J gene: TRBJ1-4
clone size: -
CDR3 DNA: TGTGCCAGCAGTGGGAGACAGTCAACTAATGAAAAACTGTTTTTT
CDR3 protein: CASSGRQSTNEKLFF

V gene: TRBV28
CDR3 length: 11
D gene: -
J gene: TRBJ1-1
clone size: -
CDR3 DNA: TGTGCCGCCCACCGGAACACTGAAGCTTTCTTT
CDR3 protein: CAAHRNTEAFF

V gene: TRBV11-1
CDR3 length: 14
D gene: -
J gene: TRBJ1-2
clone size: -
CDR3 DNA: TGTGCCAGCAGCTTAGTCGGGGCAGGTCATGGCTACACCTTC
CDR3 protein: CASSLVGAGHGYTF

V gene: TRBV2
CDR3 length: 13
D gene: -
J gene: TRBJ2-1
clone size: -
CDR3 DNA: TGTGCCAGCGGGTACGGGCGCAGCAATGAGCAGTTCTTC
CDR3 protein: CASGYGRSNEQFF

V gene: TRBV9
CDR3 length: 12
D gene: -
J gene: TRBJ2-7
clone size: -
CDR3 DNA: TGTGCCAGCAGCGGTAATACCTACGAGCAGTACTTC
CDR3 protein: CASSGNTYEQYF

V gene: TRBV4-1
CDR3 length: 18
D gene: TRBD1
J gene: TRBJ2-7
clone size: once
CDR3 DNA: TGCGCCAGCAGCCAAGGTGGACAGGGGGCAGTTGTCCTTATAGAGCAGTACTTC
CDR3 protein: CASSQGGQGAVVLIEQYF

V gene: TRBV10-1
CDR3 length: 17
D gene: TRBD1
J gene: TRBJ2-7
clone size: -
CDR3 DNA: TGCGCCAGCACCCGCGGGACAGGGGGCTTCATTTACTACGAGCAGTACTTC
CDR3 protein: CASTRGTGGFIYYEQYF

V gene: TRBV7-9
CDR3 length: 12
D gene: -
J gene: TRBJ2-7
clone size: -
CDR3 DNA: TGTGCCAGCAGCCCAGGGGGGAGCGAGCAGTACTTC
CDR3 protein: CASSPGGSEQYF

V gene: TRBV6-1
CDR3 length: 14
D gene: -
J gene: TRBJ2-5
clone size: -
CDR3 DNA: TGTGCCAGCAGTGAGTTGGGCAGGGCAGAGACCCAGTACTTC
CDR3 protein: CASSELGRAETQYF

V gene: TRBV4-1
CDR3 length: 15
D gene: -
J gene: TRBJ2-7
clone size: once
CDR3 DNA: TGCGCCAGCAGCCTTAGACTCCTCGGGGCCTCCGAGCAGTACTTC
CDR3 protein: CASSLRLLGASEQYF

V gene: TRBV5-6
CDR3 length: 16
D gene: TRBD1
J gene: TRBJ2-2
clone size: -
CDR3 DNA: TGTGCCAGCAGCCGGGACAGGGGTTCTTACTACGGGGAGCTGTTTTTT
CDR3 protein: CASSRDRGSYYGELFF

V gene: TRBV7-9
CDR3 length: 15
D gene: TRBD2
J gene: TRBJ2-7
clone size: -
CDR3 DNA: TGTGCCAGCAGCCCCCCTTTGGCGGGAGGGGGGGAGCAGTACTTC
CDR3 protein: CASSPPLAGGGEQYF

V gene: TRBV7-9
CDR3 length: 16
D gene: -
J gene: TRBJ2-7
clone size: once
CDR3 DNA: TGTGCCAGCAGCTTACTTCCCCTCGGCAGGGTCTACGAGCAGTACTTC
CDR3 protein: CASSLLPLGRVYEQYF

V gene: TRBV19
CDR3 length: 14
D gene: -
J gene: TRBJ2-7
clone size: -
CDR3 DNA: TGTGCCAGTAGTTCCTTCCGAGATGCCTACGAGCAGTACTTC
CDR3 protein: CASSSFRDAYEQYF

V gene: TRBV2
CDR3 length: 15
D gene: -
J gene: TRBJ2-3
clone size: -
CDR3 DNA: TGTGCCAGCAGTGCTCGGACAGGCGGGGCAGATACGCAGTATTTT
CDR3 protein: CASSARTGGADTQYF

V gene: TRBV28
CDR3 length: 11
D gene: -
J gene: TRBJ2-1
clone size: -
CDR3 DNA: TGTGCCAGCAGTACGGACAATGAGCAGTTCTTC
CDR3 protein: CASSTDNEQFF

V gene: TRBV27
CDR3 length: 14
D gene: -
J gene: TRBJ2-7
clone size: -
CDR3 DNA: TGTGCCAGCGGACGACAGGAAAGCTCCTACGAGCAGTACTTC
CDR3 protein: CASGRQESSYEQYF

V gene: TRBV5-4
CDR3 length: 15
D gene: -
J gene: TRBJ1-2
clone size: -
CDR3 DNA: TGTGCCAGCCTTGGAGGGGCGAATCCTAACTATGGCTACACCTTC
CDR3 protein: CASLGGANPNYGYTF

V gene: TRBV11-2
CDR3 length: 17
D gene: TRBD2
J gene: TRBJ2-1
clone size: -
CDR3 DNA: TGTGCCAGCAGCGCTGGACTAGCGGGACCCTCCTACAATGAGCAGTTCTTC
CDR3 protein: CASSAGLAGPSYNEQFF

V gene: TRBV7-9
CDR3 length: 15
D gene: -
J gene: TRBJ2-1
clone size: -
CDR3 DNA: TGTGCCAGCAGCAAAGGGGTAGCGCGATACAATGAGCAGTTCTTC
CDR3 protein: CASSKGVARYNEQFF